The 27 T cell receptor beta chains reported below all come from one sample, sequenced in a study of cytomegalovirus exposure and HLA in healthy donors. Primers: 60 Vbeta forward and 13 Jbeta reverse. Repertoires were generated with immunoSEQ multiplex PCR, while TCRdb's copy carries only in-frame clones and drops some. Among roughly 160,000 clones listed, 65% to 90% were seen once. The sequenced sample was PBMCs. The origin of the receptors is a male donor in good health and CMV-seronegative.

The gene calls are TRBV9 and TRBJ1-6; D not resolved. This CDR3 contains 14 residues. From germline, CDR1 is SGDLS and CDR2 YYNGEE. The ends were cut back, 0 bases at V and 7 bases at J, with 8 bases in the middle. As DNA, the CDR3 is TGTGCCAGCAGCGTAGAGACTATGAATTCACCCCTCCACTTT. Amino acid sequence: CASSVETMNSPLHF.

This rearrangement joins TRBV5-6 to TRBJ1-4, with TRBD1 identical over 9 bases. Germline V gene lookup returns CDR1 SGHDT and CDR2 YYEEEE. V trimming: 4 bases; J trimming: 4 bases; junction bases outside the gene matches: 5. The CDR3 covers 15 residues. The CDR3 loop reads CASSLWDRDNEKLFF. The DNA of the CDR3 is TGTGCCAGCAGCCTCTGGGACAGGGATAATGAAAAACTGTTTTTT.

The chain links TRBV27 to TRBJ2-5, with 15 bases identical to TRBD2. V dropped 5 bases and J dropped 6; count of bases not matched to a gene: 7. This CDR3 contains 16 residues. CDR1 and CDR2 (germline): MNHEY, SMNVEV (reference sequence). CDR3 sequence reads: CASSERTSGGAKTQYF. In DNA, the CDR3 is TGTGCCAGCAGTGAGAGGACTAGCGGGGGGGCAAAGACCCAGTACTTC.

This sequence joins TRBV27 and TRBJ1-6; D uncertain. Germline values: CDR1 MNHEY, CDR2 SMNVEV (reference sequence). V lost 9 bases and J lost 7, with 16 bases in between. The CDR3 runs 14 residues. CDR3 region: CASSWRFGNSPLHF. In DNA, the CDR3 is TGTGCCAGTTCATGGCGGTTTGGGAATTCACCCCTCCACTTT.

V and J are TRBV5-4 and TRBJ1-2; 9 bases are a match to TRBD1. The trim removed 2 bases at V and 7 bases at J, leaving 6 bases unmatched. CDR1 is SGHNT, CDR2 YYREEE, per germline (reference sequence). The CDR3 is 14 residues long. The CDR3 sequence is CASSFDRGLRGYTF. The DNA for the CDR3 is TGTGCCAGCAGCTTTGACAGGGGGTTACGTGGCTACACCTTC.

The chain employs TRBV5-8 and TRBJ2-7; TRBD1 might be the D (6 bases). Trimming stripped 2 bases from V and 8 bases from J, with 20 bases between. From germline, CDR1 is SGHTS and CDR2 YDEGEE. This CDR3 is 15 amino acids long. The CDR3 reads CASSFSRQGITQQYF. CDR3 coding DNA: TGTGCCAGCAGCTTTTCTAGGCAGGGGATCACTCAGCAGTACTTC. Complete variable domain (other parts from reference TRBV5-8 and TRBJ2-7): EAGVTQSPTHLIKTRGQQATLRCSPISGHTSVYWYQQALGLGLQFLLWYDEGEERNRGNFPPRFSGRQFPNYSSELNVNALELEDSALYLCASSFSRQGITQQYFGPGTRLTVT.

As to this clone: This CDR3 is also generated by other DNA sequences in the sample. The chain uses TRBV18 and TRBJ2-7, with 7 bases aligning to TRBD2. The CDR3 spans 13 residues. The germline V gene encodes CDR1 KGHSH and CDR2 LQKENI. Trimming removed 2 bases from V and 2 bases from J; junction bases left unmatched: 0. CDR3 in DNA: TGTGCCAGCTCACCAGCGGGGGCCTACGAGCAGTACTTC. Its protein product is CASSPAGAYEQYF.

The chain joins TRBV6-5 to TRBJ1-4; possible D gene TRBD1, 5 bases. This CDR3 contains 15 residues. CDR1 is MNHEY and CDR2 is SVGAGI in the germline V gene. Trimming took 2 bases from V and 1 from J, leaving 8 bases between them. As DNA, the CDR3 is TGTGCCAGCAGTTACATCGGGGGAACTAATGAAAAACTGTTTTTT. Translating gives CASSYIGGTNEKLFF.

The chain employs TRBV27 and TRBJ1-6; 9 positions agree with TRBD1. Germline V lookup: CDR1 MNHEY, CDR2 SMNVEV (reference sequence). J lost 10 bases, V lost 5 bases, and 9 bases had no gene match. This CDR3 has 15 residues. CDR3 in DNA: TGTGCCAGCAGTCAAACCGGGACAGGGAACTCACCCCTCCACTTT. It codes for CASSQTGTGNSPLHF.

This chain uses TRBV10-1 with TRBJ1-1; tentatively, D is TRBD1 (6 bases). The length of the CDR3 is 14 residues. From germline, CDR1 is WNHNN and CDR2 SYGVQD (reference sequence). V was shortened by 9 bases and J by 3 bases, with 17 bases between the two germline ends. CDR3 in DNA: TGCGCCAGTACACAGGGACCCAGGGACACTGAAGCTTTCTTT. It codes for CASTQGPRDTEAFF.

The chain recombines TRBV27 with TRBJ1-1, with D perhaps matching TRBD1 (5 bases). Germline V gene data show CDR1 as MNHEY and CDR2 as SMNVEV (reference sequence). Trimming stripped 3 bases from V and 8 bases from J, with 13 bases between. The CDR3 has 13 amino acids. In DNA form, the CDR3 reads TGTGCCAGCAGTTTTGGGACTTCGGGGGAAGCTTTCTTT. It encodes CASSFGTSGEAFF.

This chain links TRBV6-5 with TRBJ1-1; D might be TRBD1 (5 bases). Looked up from germline, CDR1 is MNHEY and CDR2 is SVGAGI. V lost 0 bases and J lost 3, with 11 bases in between. This CDR3 spans 15 amino acids. The CDR3 DNA reads as TGTGCCAGCAGTTACTCGCCGGGGGAGGACACTGAAGCTTTCTTT. Translated: CASSYSPGEDTEAFF.

There are a few counts of this clone. The V and J genes are TRBV10-3 and TRBJ2-2; 8 bases line up with TRBD1. V lost 5 bases to trimming and J lost 0 bases; unmatched junction nucleotides: 11. The CDR3 is made up of 18 amino acids. CDR1 is ENHRY, CDR2 SYGVKD, per germline. As DNA, the CDR3 is TGTGCCATCAGTACCGGGACAGGCCCTCCAGCGAACACCGGGGAGCTGTTTTTT. Amino acid sequence: CAISTGTGPPANTGELFF.

The chain joins TRBV2 to TRBJ2-1, with 7 bases fitting TRBD1. The CDR3 spans 13 residues. The germline gives CDR1 SNHLY, CDR2 FYNNEI. With V trimmed by 9 bases and J by 3 bases, 5 bases remained unmatched. The chain's CDR3 is CARGAGGYNEQFF. Written as DNA, the CDR3 is TGTGCCAGGGGGGCAGGGGGCTACAATGAGCAGTTCTTC.

Worth noting for this clone: One end of the junction does not line up with germline, which may come from a read error. The V gene is TRBV7-9, the J gene TRBJ2-5; TRBD1 aligns across 9 bases. Germline V gene lookup returns CDR1 SEHNR and CDR2 FQNEAQ (reference sequence). The CDR3 length is 14 residues. The DNA of the CDR3 is TGTGCCAGCAGCCCTCGGACAGGGGTAAAGACCCCGTACTTC. Translated, it gives CASSPRTGVKTPYF. Looking up the rest from reference TRBV7-9 and TRBJ2-5 gives the full variable domain: DTGVSQNPRHKITKRGQNVTFRCDPISEHNRLYWYRQTLGQGPEFLTYFQNEAQLEKSRLLSDRFSAERPKGSFSTLEIQRTEQGDSAMYLCASSPRTGVKTPYFGPGTRLLVL.

The J gene is TRBJ1-1, the V gene TRBV5-1, with 9 nucleotides matching TRBD1. The germline CDR1 and CDR2 sequences are SGHRS and YFSETQ. The CDR3 has 15 residues. Losses at the gene ends were 4 bases for V and 2 bases for J; bases not matched to a gene: 6. The CDR3 reads CASSVQGAGNTEAFF. The DNA of the CDR3 is TGCGCCAGCAGCGTACAGGGGGCGGGAAACACTGAAGCTTTCTTT.

The V call is TRBV23-1, the J call TRBJ1-2; D gene uncertain. TRBV23-1 is noted as an ORF with a role that remains uncertain. This CDR3 spans 13 amino acids. The germline V and J ends were trimmed by 4 bases and 8 bases, with 14 bases remaining between them. For the CDR3, the DNA is TGCGCCAGCAGTCGGTTACCGAGTTCCGGCTACACCTTC. Translation: CASSRLPSSGYTF.

V gene TRBV5-1 combines with J gene TRBJ1-1, with D possibly TRBD1 on 6 matching bases. V lost 5 bases and J lost 1, with 12 bases in between. Germline CDR1 is SGHRS and CDR2 is YFSETQ. The CDR3 is 14 amino acids. This chain's CDR3 is CASSTGTANTEAFF. The CDR3 bases are TGCGCCAGCAGTACAGGGACGGCGAACACTGAAGCTTTCTTT.

The chain employs TRBV11-2 and TRBJ1-2; 12 nucleotides agree with TRBD1. Unmatched junction bases numbered 1, after V lost 5 bases and J lost 6 bases. Germline CDR1 SGHAT, CDR2 FQNNGV. CDR3 length equals 13 residues. The CDR3 loop is CASSGTGGDGYTF. In DNA, the CDR3 is TGTGCCAGCAGCGGGACAGGGGGCGATGGCTACACCTTC.

The chain employs TRBV21-1 and TRBJ2-7; the table's D call, TRBD1, has no DNA check behind it. TRBV21-1 is a pseudogene locus. The CDR3 is 12 amino acids. CDR3 bases: TGTGCCAGCAGCAATTTCAGGGGCGAGCAGTACTTC. Its protein is CASSNFRGEQYF.

This chain joins TRBV18 and TRBJ2-1; D is unresolved. V lost 5 bases and J lost 2, with 10 bases in between. The germline V gene encodes CDR1 KGHSH and CDR2 LQKENI. The CDR3 has 14 amino acids. This CDR3 reads CASSTGGAYNEQFF. The CDR3 coding sequence is TGTGCCAGCTCAACCGGTGGAGCCTACAATGAGCAGTTCTTC.

The genes are TRBV4-1 and TRBJ2-7; D perhaps matches TRBD2 (6 bases). This CDR3 is 15 amino acids long. Trimming took off 1 base at V and 0 bases at J, with 10 bases between the two ends. The germline V gene has CDR1 MGHRA and CDR2 YSYEKL. The CDR3 here is CASSQGPGDSYEQYF. CDR3 nucleotide sequence: TGCGCCAGCAGCCAAGGCCCGGGGGACTCCTACGAGCAGTACTTC.

The gene calls are TRBV25-1 and TRBJ1-1, with D unclear. The CDR3 totals 13 residues. Deletions cut 7 bases from V and 3 bases from J, with 12 bases between. The germline V gene has CDR1 MGHDK and CDR2 SYGVNS. The CDR3 loop reads CASTQSGDTEAFF. The CDR3 DNA reads as TGTGCCAGCACCCAGTCCGGGGACACTGAAGCTTTCTTT.

This chain links TRBV7-8 with TRBJ1-6; a weak D match, TRBD1 (6 bases). The CDR3 totals 16 residues. Germline V gene sequence: CDR1 SGHVS, CDR2 FQNEAQ. V shed 4 bases and J shed 1 base, with 11 bases lying between them. CDR3 protein: CASSSLGGSYNSPLHF. The CDR3 bases are TGTGCCAGCAGCTCCCTAGGGGGTTCCTATAATTCACCCCTCCACTTT.

The chain uses TRBV2 and TRBJ2-7; 7 nucleotides line up with TRBD2. This CDR3 comprises 15 residues. Germline V gene lookup returns CDR1 SNHLY and CDR2 FYNNEI. V gave up 6 bases and J gave up 2 bases; unmatched junction bases: 10. CDR3 amino acids: CASRGPGLPPYEQYF. The CDR3 nucleotides read TGTGCCAGCAGGGGTCCGGGACTACCCCCCTACGAGCAGTACTTC. Variable domain in full (rest from reference TRBV2 and TRBJ2-7): EPEVTQTPSHQVTQMGQEVILRCVPISNHLYFYWYRQILGQKVEFLVSFYNNEISEKSEIFDDQFSVERPDGSNFTLKIRSTKLEDSAMYFCASRGPGLPPYEQYFGPGTRLTVT.

The rearrangement links TRBV6-5 to TRBJ2-2; D may be TRBD1 (6 bases). Deletions cut 5 bases from V and 3 bases from J, with 10 bases between. The CDR3 totals 14 residues. The germline V gene has CDR1 MNHEY and CDR2 SVGAGI. Here the CDR3 DNA reads TGTGCCAGCAGTCTTAACAGGGACACCGGGGAGCTGTTTTTT. Its protein is CASSLNRDTGELFF.

This sequence joins TRBV6-4 and TRBJ2-3, with TRBD1 matching 7 bases. The CDR3 spans 15 residues. Trimming took 6 bases from V and 3 from J; bases not matched to a gene: 9. Germline V gives CDR1 MRHNA, CDR2 SNTAGT. In DNA, the CDR3 is TGTGCCAGCAGCGAAGGGACAGATCGTACAGATACGCAGTATTTT. Its protein product is CASSEGTDRTDTQYF.